The 27 T cell receptor beta chains presented below share a single source sample, sequenced in a study of blood T cell repertoires in COVID-19. The assay was immunoSEQ multiplex PCR, and TCRdb's table has in-frame clones only and misses some. The data contain some 82,000 clones, around 88% of them singletons. The sequenced material came from peripheral blood. The receptors derive from a man older than 75 with active or convalescent COVID-19.

V and J are TRBV28 and TRBJ2-3, with 7 bases lining up with TRBD1. Germline values: CDR1 MDHEN, CDR2 SYDVKM. The trim removed 5 bases at V and 6 bases at J, leaving 5 bases unmatched. The CDR3 contains 13 residues. CDR3 residues: CASSGTEGDTQYF. The CDR3 coding sequence is TGTGCCAGCAGTGGGACAGAGGGCGATACGCAGTATTTT.

This chain links TRBV4-1 with TRBJ2-6; 9 positions agree with TRBD1. Losses at the gene ends were 6 bases for V and 0 bases for J; bases not matched to a gene: 9. Germline assignment: CDR1 MGHRA and CDR2 YSYEKL. The CDR3 extends over 18 amino acids. CDR3: CASRPGQGLNSGANVLTF. CDR3 in DNA: TGCGCCAGCAGACCGGGACAGGGATTAAACTCTGGGGCCAACGTCCTGACTTTC.

CDR3 protein: CASTRAGGTEAFF. DNA for the CDR3: TGTGCCAGCACCCGGGCAGGGGGCACTGAAGCTTTCTTT. This chain uses TRBV2 with TRBJ1-1; 7 bases line up with TRBD1. After removal of 7 bases from V and 4 bases from J, the junction contained 6 bases not matched to a gene. The germline CDR1 and CDR2 sequences are SNHLY and FYNNEI. The CDR3 is made up of 13 amino acids.

The chain recombines TRBV10-3 with TRBJ2-5, with 7 bases lining up with TRBD2. With V trimmed by 10 bases and J by 1 base, 3 bases remained unmatched. The V gene's germline CDR1 is ENHRY and CDR2 SYGVKD. The CDR3 length is 12 residues. The CDR3 DNA reads TGTGCCACCCGGGGGGTCCAAGAGACCCAGTACTTC. Translating it yields CATRGVQETQYF.

The gene calls are TRBV5-4 and TRBJ2-2, with 8 bases that match TRBD1. The CDR3 contains 15 residues. Germline V gene data show CDR1 as SGHNT and CDR2 as YYREEE (reference sequence). With V trimmed by 1 base and J by 8 bases, 7 bases remained unmatched. The CDR3 sequence: CASSLIQGADGELFF. Written as DNA, the CDR3 is TGTGCCAGCAGCTTGATCCAGGGGGCAGATGGGGAGCTGTTTTTT.

The rearrangement uses TRBV20-1 and TRBJ2-3; D call uncertain. Germline V gene sequence: CDR1 DFQATT, CDR2 SNEGSKA (reference sequence). There are 11 residues in the CDR3. Trimming shortened V by 0 bases and J by 7 bases, and 5 bases separated the two germline ends. CDR3: CSAREEYTQYF. Here the CDR3 DNA reads TGCAGTGCTAGAGAGGAGTATACGCAGTATTTT.

The chain has TRBV24-1 and TRBJ1-1, with 8 bases fitting TRBD1. Germline CDR1 KGHDR, CDR2 SFDVKD. The V gene end was trimmed by 2 bases and the J gene end by 11 bases; junction bases not matched to a gene: 3. The CDR3 runs 12 residues. The CDR3 spells CATSDWTGLAFF. CDR3 nucleotide sequence: TGTGCCACCAGTGATTGGACAGGGCTGGCTTTCTTT.

J is TRBJ2-2 and V is TRBV24-1; 13 nucleotides line up with TRBD2. The CDR3 has 18 amino acids. CDR1 KGHDR and CDR2 SFDVKD come from the germline V gene. The J segment lost 5 bases and the V segment lost 3 bases, leaving 8 bases of the junction unmatched. DNA for the CDR3: TGTGCCACCAGTGATCGAACTAGCGGGAGGGCCCGGACCGGGGAGCTGTTTTTT. It translates to CATSDRTSGRARTGELFF.

The J gene is TRBJ2-5, the V gene TRBV25-1; D is possibly TRBD2 (6 bases). The CDR3 contains 13 residues. V dropped 1 base and J dropped 5 bases, with 8 bases sitting between them. Germline CDR1 is MGHDK and CDR2 is SYGVNS. CDR3 nucleotide sequence: TGTGCCAGCAGTGAATTACGGGGGGAGACCCAGTACTTC. It codes for CASSELRGETQYF. The whole variable domain, filled in from reference TRBV25-1 and TRBJ2-5, reads EADIYQTPRYLVIGTGKKITLECSQTMGHDKMYWYQQDPGMELHLIHYSYGVNSTEKGDLSSESTVSRIRTEHFPLTLESARPSHTSQYLCASSELRGETQYFGPGTRLLVL.

The CDR3 loop is CAWSGRSGYGYTF. In nucleotides, the CDR3 is TGTGCCTGGAGTGGGAGAAGTGGTTATGGCTACACCTTC. The rearrangement uses TRBV30 and TRBJ1-2; D is unresolved. With 1 base removed from V and 5 bases from J, the gap between germline ends came to 11 bases. The CDR3 length is 13 residues. CDR1 and CDR2 (germline): GTSNPN, SVGIG (reference sequence).

This rearrangement joins TRBV24-1 to TRBJ1-2; possible D gene TRBD1, 6 bases. The CDR3 loop spans 12 amino acids. CDR1 and CDR2 (germline): KGHDR, SFDVKD. V was trimmed by 9 bases and J by 8 bases, leaving 15 bases between them. In DNA, the CDR3 is TGTGCCACCGCTACAGGGATTAGCGGCTACACCTTC. Translating it yields CATATGISGYTF.

This rearrangement joins TRBV9 to TRBJ2-1, with D maybe TRBD2 (6 bases). Deletions cut 4 bases from V and 7 bases from J, with 18 bases between. The CDR3 runs to 15 residues. In germline, CDR1 is SGDLS, CDR2 YYNGEE. The CDR3 loop is CASSRGLPPWNEQFF. The CDR3 nucleotides are TGTGCCAGCAGCAGGGGACTCCCGCCTTGGAATGAGCAGTTCTTC.

There are a few counts of this clone. The gene calls are TRBV5-1 and TRBJ2-1; TRBD2 matches at 9 bases. The V and J ends lost 4 bases and 7 bases, in that order; junction bases with no gene match: 12. The CDR3 extends over 16 amino acids. Germline V gene data show CDR1 as SGHRS and CDR2 as YFSETQ. In DNA form, the CDR3 reads TGCGCCAGCAGCCCTCCCGCTAGCGGGGTTAGGAATGAGCAGTTCTTC. It specifies CASSPPASGVRNEQFF.

V is TRBV19 and J is TRBJ1-6; 10 bases match TRBD1. V lost 9 bases and J lost 9; bases outside the gene matches: 5. The germline gives CDR1 LNHDA, CDR2 SQIVND (reference sequence). The CDR3 is 13 residues long. CDR3: CASRGQGTSPLHF. CDR3 DNA sequence: TGTGCCAGCAGGGGACAGGGGACTTCACCCCTCCACTTT.

The chain combines TRBV29-1 with TRBJ2-7; maybe TRBD2 (5 bases). V lost 2 bases and J lost 9, with 20 bases in between. CDR1 is SQVTM and CDR2 is ANQGSEA in the germline V gene. This CDR3 is 14 amino acids long. CDR3 sequence (DNA): TGCAGCGTTGAATTCTCGGGGAGTCTCCGTCGGCAGTACTTC. Translating gives CSVEFSGSLRRQYF.

The V gene is TRBV27, the J gene TRBJ1-5; 10 bases line up with TRBD1. CDR3 length: 14 residues. Germline V gives CDR1 MNHEY, CDR2 SMNVEV (reference sequence). Unmatched junction bases numbered 6, after V lost 6 bases and J lost 7 bases. This chain's CDR3 is CASRTGGAGQPQHF. Written as DNA, the CDR3 is TGTGCCAGCAGGACAGGGGGCGCGGGACAGCCCCAGCATTTT.

The chain links TRBV19 to TRBJ2-2; D gene uncertain. Germline CDR1 and CDR2: LNHDA and SQIVND (reference sequence). The V end was cut by 2 bases, the J end by 0 bases, with 7 bases between. The CDR3 spans 15 residues. For the CDR3, the DNA is TGTGCCAGTAGTATACTCCTCTCGAACACCGGGGAGCTGTTTTTT. Amino acids: CASSILLSNTGELFF.

The chain links TRBV28 to TRBJ1-2; possibly TRBD1 for D (5 bases). V lost 6 bases to trimming and J lost 7 bases, with 18 bases between them. Germline values: CDR1 MDHEN, CDR2 SYDVKM. The length of the CDR3 is 14 residues. The CDR3 reads CASSLGGGITGYTF. The DNA of the CDR3 is TGTGCCAGCAGCCTGGGGGGAGGGATAACTGGCTACACCTTC.

The chain carries TRBV5-4 and TRBJ1-2; D is uncertain. Trimming cost V 1 base and J 4 bases, with 8 bases left between them. Germline values: CDR1 SGHNT, CDR2 YYREEE (reference sequence). The CDR3 is made up of 13 amino acids. This CDR3 reads CASSLSVSYGYTF. The CDR3 DNA sequence: TGTGCCAGCAGCTTGTCGGTTTCCTATGGCTACACCTTC.

This clone is a singleton in its sample. The chain combines TRBV28 with TRBJ1-2; no clear D gene. This CDR3 contains 11 residues. Germline CDR1 and CDR2: MDHEN and SYDVKM. V lost 2 bases and J 5 bases, leaving 3 bases between the germline ends. The CDR3 region has the DNA TGTGCCAGCAGTTTACGGTATGGCTACACCTTC. Its translation is CASSLRYGYTF.

This clone has just a few counts. The chain links TRBV4-3 to TRBJ1-1; D is perhaps TRBD1 (5 bases). Germline V gene data show CDR1 as LGHNA and CDR2 as YSLEER. This CDR3 is built from 16 residues. The germline V and J ends were trimmed by 1 base and 1 base, with 13 bases remaining between them. This chain's CDR3 is CASSQGRFGGNTEAFF. The DNA for the CDR3 is TGCGCCAGCAGCCAAGGGCGATTCGGGGGGAACACTGAAGCTTTCTTT.

The rearrangement uses TRBV11-3 and TRBJ2-1; TRBD2 matches 13 bases. The trim removed 5 bases at V and 4 bases at J, leaving 5 bases unmatched. CDR3 size: 16 residues. Germline loops: CDR1 SGHNT, CDR2 YENEEA. CDR3 region: CASSAGTSGTYNEQFF. CDR3 bases: TGTGCCAGCAGCGCCGGGACTAGCGGGACTTACAATGAGCAGTTCTTC. Variable domain in full (rest from reference TRBV11-3 and TRBJ2-1): EAGVVQSPRYKIIEKKQPVAFWCNPISGHNTLYWYLQNLGQGPELLIRYENEEAVDDSQLPKDRFSAERLKGVDSTLKIQPAELGDSAVYLCASSAGTSGTYNEQFFGPGTRLTVL.

This clone has a single count. This sequence joins TRBV28 and TRBJ1-4; 10 bases map to TRBD1. This CDR3 is built from 13 residues. Germline-derived CDR1 and CDR2 are MDHEN and SYDVKM. Trimming removed 6 bases from V and 8 bases from J; junction bases left unmatched: 3. For the CDR3, the DNA is TGTGCCAGCAGGACAGGGGGCAAGGAAAAACTGTTTTTT. Its translation: CASRTGGKEKLFF.

This rearrangement joins TRBV24-1 to TRBJ1-1; 7 bases map to TRBD1. This CDR3 has 17 amino acids. The germline V gene encodes CDR1 KGHDR and CDR2 SFDVKD. The trim removed 8 bases at V and 0 bases at J, leaving 14 bases unmatched. CDR3 coding DNA: TGTGCCACCATTAATTTGGGGGGACAGACCATGAACACTGAAGCTTTCTTT. Residues: CATINLGGQTMNTEAFF.

The rearrangement uses TRBV19 and TRBJ2-5, with 13 bases that match TRBD2. There are 16 residues in the CDR3. Germline trimming cut 8 bases from V and 5 bases from J; bases unmatched to any gene: 11. Germline CDR1 LNHDA, CDR2 SQIVND (reference sequence). The CDR3 spells CASRTKTTSGRETQYF. As DNA, the CDR3 is TGTGCCAGTCGTACGAAGACGACTAGCGGGAGGGAGACCCAGTACTTC.

The V call is TRBV19, the J call TRBJ2-3; a possible D gene is TRBD2 (6 bases). The V gene's germline CDR1 is LNHDA and CDR2 SQIVND (reference sequence). The V and J ends lost 3 bases and 1 base respectively, with 14 bases between them. The CDR3 loop spans 16 amino acids. As DNA, the CDR3 is TGTGCCAGTAGTATTGATCGGGGGTCTGGCACAGATACGCAGTATTTT. This sequence encodes CASSIDRGSGTDTQYF.

The chain couples TRBV19 to TRBJ1-5, with TRBD1 as a possible D gene (5 bases). The V and J ends lost 0 bases and 9 bases respectively, with 15 bases between them. CDR3 size: 15 residues. CDR1 LNHDA and CDR2 SQIVND come from the germline V gene (reference sequence). The CDR3 DNA reads as TGTGCCAGTAGTATAGATTGGGGCGGTCGAGGGCCCCAGCATTTT. This gives the protein CASSIDWGGRGPQHF.